These 12 T cell receptor beta chains originate from one sample sequenced in a study of T-cell reconstitution after alpha-beta-depleted transplantation in children. Construction of the TCRbeta library involved unique molecular identifiers. In TCRdb, the PCR reads were re-called with MiXCR into one record per CDR3 protein. This table has roughly 790,000 distinct CDR3 sequences, less than 20% appearing once. This specimen was PBMCs, mostly from graft donor cells, taken 360 days after TCRalphabeta/CD19-depleted stem cell transplant. The receptors were sampled from a male patient aged 10 to 17 who had a stem cell transplant for acute lymphoblastic leukemia, so the T cells may come from the graft donor.

The chain joins TRBV5-1 to TRBJ2-3; TRBD2 matches at 10 bases. V was pared by 7 bases and J by 3 bases, with 5 bases of the junction left unmatched. The CDR3 has 14 amino acids. Germline V gene data show CDR1 as SGHRS and CDR2 as YFSETQ. The CDR3 nucleotides read TGCGCCAGCTTTGCTAGCGGGAGTACAGATACGCAGTATTTT. This sequence encodes CASFASGSTDTQYF.

The chain has TRBV20-1 and TRBJ2-3; D is possibly TRBD1 (6 bases). This CDR3 has 16 residues. V lost 2 bases, J lost 2 bases, and 17 bases lay in between. The germline V gene has CDR1 DFQATT and CDR2 SNEGSKA (reference sequence). In DNA form, the CDR3 reads TGCAGTGCTAGAAGGGACCAGGGGATCTACACAGATACGCAGTATTTT. It yields the protein CSARRDQGIYTDTQYF.

This clonotype was counted many times. V gene TRBV5-1 combines with J gene TRBJ1-3; D not resolved. CDR3 length: 15 residues. CDR1 is SGHRS and CDR2 is YFSETQ in the germline V gene. Trimming left V 2 bases short and J 1 base short, with 10 bases between. The CDR3 protein is CASSFTATSGNTIYF. The CDR3 nucleotides read TGCGCCAGCAGCTTCACAGCGACTTCTGGAAACACCATATATTTT.

This clonotype was picked up a small number of times. The rearrangement uses TRBV7-2 and TRBJ2-2; the D is unclear. V was trimmed by 4 bases and J by 3 bases, leaving 9 bases between them. This CDR3 region has 14 residues. Per the germline V gene, CDR1 is SGHTA and CDR2 is FQGNSA. This chain's CDR3 is CASSSWTYTGELFF. DNA for the CDR3: TGTGCCAGCAGCTCCTGGACGTACACCGGGGAGCTGTTTTTT.

The chain uses TRBV24-1 and TRBJ2-2; 11 bases map to TRBD1. CDR3 length: 14 residues. Trimming at V came to 9 bases and at J to 7 bases, leaving 6 bases not matched to a gene. Germline V gene lookup returns CDR1 KGHDR and CDR2 SFDVKD. This chain's CDR3 is CATADRGHGGELFF. The CDR3 coding sequence is TGTGCCACCGCGGACAGGGGGCACGGCGGGGAGCTGTTTTTT.

The chain employs TRBV24-1 and TRBJ2-3; perhaps D is TRBD1 or TRBD2 (5 bases each). V lost 7 bases to trimming and J lost 7 bases, with 38 bases between them. The CDR3 is 21 residues long. Germline V gives CDR1 KGHDR, CDR2 SFDVKD. CDR3: CATSLYPDVGPIPPRPYTQYF. The CDR3, as DNA: TGTGCCACCAGCCTATACCCCGACGTGGGACCCATCCCACCCCGACCTTATACGCAGTATTTT.

The rearrangement joins TRBV3-1 to TRBJ2-1, with unresolved D. The CDR3 sequence is 15 residues long. Trimming shortened V by 2 bases and J by 9 bases, and 17 bases separated the two germline ends. Germline CDR1 reads LGHDT; CDR2 reads YNNKEL (reference sequence). CDR3 bases: TGTGCCAGCAGCCAACCCGGAAAGGGCTTCAGTGAGCAGTTCTTC. This codes for CASSQPGKGFSEQFF.

As DNA, the CDR3 is TGTGCCAGCAGCTTAGATATCTCCGGGGAGCTGTTTTTT. Amino acid sequence: CASSLDISGELFF. The rearrangement links TRBV7-9 to TRBJ2-2; D is uncertain. V dropped 1 base and J dropped 6 bases, with 6 bases sitting between them. This CDR3 contains 13 residues. Germline CDR1 reads SEHNR; CDR2 reads FQNEAQ (reference sequence).

About this clonotype: The junction shows a germline mismatch at one end, possibly a read error. V gene TRBV4-1 combines with J gene TRBJ2-5; D ambiguous. Germline lookup yields CDR1 MGHRA and CDR2 YSYEKL. This CDR3 spans 14 amino acids. Written as DNA, the CDR3 is TGTGCCAGCAGCTCCGGGCTCGGCTGGGAGACCCAGTACTTC. Translated: CASSSGLGWETQYF.

The V and J genes are TRBV5-1 and TRBJ1-1, with D unresolved. The CDR3 runs to 13 residues. CDR1 and CDR2 from the germline V gene are SGHRS and YFSETQ. Deletions cut 6 bases from V and 12 bases from J, with 21 bases between. CDR3: CASIWSRLGDTFF. CDR3 in DNA: TGCGCCAGCATCTGGAGCAGGCTGGGCGATACTTTCTTT.

This chain links TRBV9 with TRBJ1-3, with D unclear. The V end lost 0 bases, the J end lost 0 bases, and 7 bases lay between the germline ends. The germline gives CDR1 SGDLS, CDR2 YYNGEE. The CDR3 covers 15 residues. The CDR3 here is CASSVEVHSGNTIYF. The CDR3 bases are TGTGCCAGCAGCGTAGAGGTGCACTCTGGAAACACCATATATTTT.

This clonotype was detected only once. The J gene is TRBJ2-1, the V gene TRBV7-6, with 9 bases that match TRBD2. The junction had 12 bases not matched to a gene; V was cut back by 0 bases and J by 9 bases. CDR3 length equals 17 residues. Looked up from germline, CDR1 is SGHVS and CDR2 is FNYEAQ. The CDR3 here is CASSLAWRGRAPSEQFF. The CDR3 DNA follows: TGTGCCAGCAGCTTAGCGTGGCGCGGGAGGGCCCCAAGTGAGCAGTTCTTC.